One and the same sample provided the 6 T cell receptor beta chains below, sequenced in a study of T cells in Graves' hyperthyroidism and ophthalmopathy. RNA transcripts yielded amplified TCR beta CDR3 regions. A first-round RT-PCR of the TCR CDR3 used the HTBI primer set. TCRdb itself ran the multiplex PCR reads through MiXCR, one entry per CDR3 protein. In the table there are about 640,000 distinct CDR3 sequences, around 20% of which are singletons. The sequencing sample was made of blood. All receptors come from a man under 40 with Graves' ophthalmopathy.

The chain joins TRBV19 to TRBJ1-6; D may be TRBD1 (6 bases). CDR3 length: 14 amino acids. Germline assignment: CDR1 LNHDA and CDR2 SQIVND (reference sequence). Trimming stripped 7 bases from V and 4 bases from J, with 11 bases between. CDR3 nucleotide sequence: TGTGCCAGTACGGACAGTGGATATAATTCACCCCTCCACTTT. This translates into CASTDSGYNSPLHF.

In this sample, this clonotype turned up many times. The chain carries TRBV5-1 and TRBJ2-1, with 7 bases matching TRBD2. The germline CDR1 and CDR2 sequences are SGHRS and YFSETQ. The CDR3 is 15 residues long. V lost 2 bases and J lost 3; bases outside the gene matches: 5. This chain's CDR3 is CASSFTSGIYNEQFF. The DNA for the CDR3 is TGCGCCAGCAGCTTTACCAGCGGGATCTACAATGAGCAGTTCTTC.

This clonotype was counted between two and nine times. V and J are TRBV27 and TRBJ2-1, with unresolved D. V was shortened by 5 bases and J by 6 bases, with 14 bases between the two germline ends. The CDR3 loop spans 14 amino acids. CDR1 and CDR2 (germline): MNHEY, SMNVEV (reference sequence). The CDR3 DNA follows: TGTGCCAGCAGTCCCACCCCCAAGGGCAATGAGCAGTTCTTC. Protein sequence: CASSPTPKGNEQFF.

J is TRBJ2-1 and V is TRBV7-9; D perhaps matches TRBD1 (6 bases). V was shortened by 0 bases and J by 9 bases, with 12 bases between the two germline ends. Germline CDR1 SEHNR, CDR2 FQNEAQ (reference sequence). This CDR3 spans 14 amino acids. This chain's CDR3 is CASSLANRAGEQFF. The CDR3 DNA reads TGTGCCAGCAGCTTAGCCAACAGGGCGGGTGAGCAGTTCTTC.

This clonotype showed up many times. The genes are TRBV20-1 and TRBJ2-1; 8 positions agree with TRBD2. From germline, CDR1 is DFQATT and CDR2 SNEGSKA (reference sequence). The CDR3 spans 17 residues. V gave up 0 bases and J gave up 9 bases; unmatched junction bases: 16. The CDR3 DNA is TGCAGTGCTAGAGACGCCGGGACTAGATTAGTCTTTGGTGAGCAGTTCTTC. Protein sequence: CSARDAGTRLVFGEQFF.

Concerning this clonotype itself: A much larger clonotype is one base distant, so this may be a read error. This rearrangement joins TRBV2 to TRBJ2-1; D tentatively fits TRBD1 or TRBD2 (6 bases each). The CDR3 runs 16 residues. From germline, CDR1 is SNHLY and CDR2 FYNNEI. For the CDR3, the DNA is TGTGCCAGCAGTGAAAGCCTGGGGGGCGTGTACAATAAGCAGTTCTTC. Translating gives CASSESLGGVYNKQFF.